The TCR beta chain under discussion was sequenced for a study of human T cells and chemical hapten exposure. In its sample, this clonotype was seen a few times. The germline V gene has CDR1 SGHTA and CDR2 FQGNSA. The CDR3 runs to 16 residues. The V gene lost 0 bases and the J gene lost 1 base, with 10 bases spanning the gap. One entry per CDR3 protein, called by TCRdb with MiXCR from the RACE reads. The data hold fewer than 200,000 distinct CDR3 sequences, with 20% to 25% observed a single time. Described time point: patch test 1, 2 weeks after DPC sensitization. The sample's treatment: therapeutic diphenylcyclopropenone sensitization with weekly scalp DPC.

Source: whole blood, taken in connection with sensitization to the hapten diphenylcyclopropenone (DPC). This rearrangement joins TRBV7-2 to TRBJ2-4; perhaps TRBD1 as D (5 bases). This TCR came from a woman between 50 and 59 years old with alopecia areata. Some clones in this sample may be carry-over from other donors' samples. The DNA for the CDR3 is TGTGCCAGCAGCTTAGCAGGGGTGGGGGCCAAAAACATTCAGTACTTC. Its protein is CASSLAGVGAKNIQYF.